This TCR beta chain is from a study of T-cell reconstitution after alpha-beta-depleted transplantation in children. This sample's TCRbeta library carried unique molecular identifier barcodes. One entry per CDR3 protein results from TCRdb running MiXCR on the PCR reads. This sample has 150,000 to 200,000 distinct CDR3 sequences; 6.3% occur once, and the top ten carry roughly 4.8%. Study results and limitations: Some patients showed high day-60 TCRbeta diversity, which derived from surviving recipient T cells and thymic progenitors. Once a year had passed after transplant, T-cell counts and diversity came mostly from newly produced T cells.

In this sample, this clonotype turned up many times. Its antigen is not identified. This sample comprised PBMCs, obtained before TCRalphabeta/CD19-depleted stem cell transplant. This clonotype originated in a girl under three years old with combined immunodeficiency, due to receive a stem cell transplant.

CDR3 bases: TGTGCCAGCAGCGTAGCCACCGGGACTAGCGGCAATGAGCAGTTCTTC. As protein: CASSVATGTSGNEQFF. The chain recombines TRBV9 with TRBJ2-1; 11 bases map to TRBD2. The V gene end was trimmed by 0 bases and the J gene end by 6 bases; junction bases not matched to a gene: 5. The CDR3 length is 16 residues. CDR1 SGDLS and CDR2 YYNGEE come from the germline V gene.